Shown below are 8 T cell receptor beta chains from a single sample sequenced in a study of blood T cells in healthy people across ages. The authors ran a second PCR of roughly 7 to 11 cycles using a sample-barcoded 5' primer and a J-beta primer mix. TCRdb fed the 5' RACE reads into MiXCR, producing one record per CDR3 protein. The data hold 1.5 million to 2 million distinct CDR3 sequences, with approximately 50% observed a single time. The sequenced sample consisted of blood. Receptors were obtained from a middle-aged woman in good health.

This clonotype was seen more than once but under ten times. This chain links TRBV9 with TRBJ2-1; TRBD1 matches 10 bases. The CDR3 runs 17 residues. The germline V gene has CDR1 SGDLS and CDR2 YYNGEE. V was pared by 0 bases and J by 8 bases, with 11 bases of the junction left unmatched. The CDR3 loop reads CASSVGSRDRGLDEQFF. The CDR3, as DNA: TGTGCCAGCAGCGTAGGTTCTCGGGACAGGGGACTAGATGAGCAGTTCTTC.

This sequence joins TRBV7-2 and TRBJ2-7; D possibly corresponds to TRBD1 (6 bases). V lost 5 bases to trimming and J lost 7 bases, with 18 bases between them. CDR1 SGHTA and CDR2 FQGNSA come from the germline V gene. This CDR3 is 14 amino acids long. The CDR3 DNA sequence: TGTGCCAGCAGCCCCGAAGGGACATCTAGTGAGCAGTACTTC. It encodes CASSPEGTSSEQYF.

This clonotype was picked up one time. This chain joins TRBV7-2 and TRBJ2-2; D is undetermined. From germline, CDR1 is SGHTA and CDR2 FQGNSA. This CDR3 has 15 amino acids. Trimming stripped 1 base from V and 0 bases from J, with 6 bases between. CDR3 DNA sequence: TGTGCCAGCAGCTTAGTTGGGGCGAACACCGGGGAGCTGTTTTTT. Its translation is CASSLVGANTGELFF.

CDR3 sequence: CASQPGTGAWTQYF. Written as DNA, the CDR3 is TGTGCCAGCCAACCCGGGACAGGGGCATGGACCCAGTACTTC. This chain joins TRBV6-5 and TRBJ2-5, with 10 bases aligning to TRBD1. Per germline, CDR1 MNHEY and CDR2 SVGAGI. J gave up 7 bases and V 8 bases, and 10 bases lay outside the gene matches. The CDR3 has 14 residues.

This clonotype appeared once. The CDR3 reads CASSLSWGTNYEQYF. Written as DNA, the CDR3 is TGTGCCAGCAGTTTATCGTGGGGGACAAACTACGAGCAGTACTTC. This chain links TRBV27 with TRBJ2-7, with D maybe TRBD1 (6 bases). V was shortened by 0 bases and J by 3 bases, with 12 bases between the two germline ends. The CDR3 covers 15 residues. Germline V lookup: CDR1 MNHEY, CDR2 SMNVEV (reference sequence).

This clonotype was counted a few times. Written as DNA, the CDR3 is TGCGCCAGCAGTACAGGACTAGCGCAAGGCAATGAGCAGTTCTTC. Its protein is CASSTGLAQGNEQFF. The chain recombines TRBV4-1 with TRBJ2-1; TRBD2 matches at 9 bases. Germline V gene sequence: CDR1 MGHRA, CDR2 YSYEKL. This CDR3 comprises 15 residues. Trimming at V came to 6 bases and at J to 6 bases, leaving 9 bases not matched to a gene.

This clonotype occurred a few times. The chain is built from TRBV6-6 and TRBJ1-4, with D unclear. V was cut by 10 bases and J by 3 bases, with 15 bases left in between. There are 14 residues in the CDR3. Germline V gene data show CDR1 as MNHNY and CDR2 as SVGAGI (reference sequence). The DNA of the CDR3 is TGTGCCACCCAGCCCCCTGATTCTAATGAAAAACTGTTTTTT. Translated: CATQPPDSNEKLFF.

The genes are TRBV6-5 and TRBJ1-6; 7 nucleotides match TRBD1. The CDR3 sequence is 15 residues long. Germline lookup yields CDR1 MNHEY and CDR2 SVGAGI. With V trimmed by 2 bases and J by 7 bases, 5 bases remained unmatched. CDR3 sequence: CASSYPAGGNSPLHF. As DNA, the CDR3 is TGTGCCAGCAGTTACCCGGCAGGGGGGAATTCACCCCTCCACTTT.